These 2 T cell receptor beta chains share one sample of origin, sequenced in a study of T-cell memory formation after mild COVID-19. TCRdb re-analysed the 5' RACE reads in MiXCR, keeping a single row per CDR3 protein. The sample lists around 200,000 distinct CDR3 sequences, under 30% occurring once. What was sequenced was PBMCs or a T cell subset sorted from them (not recorded which). Every receptor here comes from an adult woman who had mild COVID-19 (a few samples of this study predate the infection). Cell type and time point are not known.

The chain employs TRBV6-6 and TRBJ2-5; TRBD1 agrees at 11 bases. The length of the CDR3 is 15 residues. The junction had 9 bases not matched to a gene; V was cut back by 6 bases and J by 6 bases. Germline values: CDR1 MNHNY, CDR2 SVGAGI (reference sequence). The CDR3 reads CASRPGQGVVKTQYF. The CDR3 DNA reads TGTGCCAGCAGACCGGGACAGGGGGTGGTGAAGACCCAGTACTTC.

Only a few counts were recorded for this clonotype. CDR3 nucleotide sequence: TGTGCCAGCAGTTTTCAGGGAGGGAAAAACATTCAGTACTTC. Translated, it gives CASSFQGGKNIQYF. This chain links TRBV12-3 or TRBV12-4 with TRBJ2-4; TRBD2 matches 7 bases. CDR3 length: 14 amino acids. Germline trimming cut 3 bases from V and 4 bases from J; bases unmatched to any gene: 3.